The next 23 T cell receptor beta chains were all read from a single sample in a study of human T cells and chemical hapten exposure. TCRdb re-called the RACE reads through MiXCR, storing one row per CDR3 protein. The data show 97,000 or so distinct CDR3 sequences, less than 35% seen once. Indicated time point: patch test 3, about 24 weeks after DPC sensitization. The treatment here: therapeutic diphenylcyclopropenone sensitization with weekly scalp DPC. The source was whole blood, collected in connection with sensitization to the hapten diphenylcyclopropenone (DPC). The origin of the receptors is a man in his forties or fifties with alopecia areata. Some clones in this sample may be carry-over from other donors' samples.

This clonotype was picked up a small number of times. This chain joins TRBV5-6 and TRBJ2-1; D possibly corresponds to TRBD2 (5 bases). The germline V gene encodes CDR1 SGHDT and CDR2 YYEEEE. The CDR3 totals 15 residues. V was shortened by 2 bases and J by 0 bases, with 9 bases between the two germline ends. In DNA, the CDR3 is TGTGCCAGCAGCTTCCGCGGGTCCTCCTACAATGAGCAGTTCTTC. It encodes CASSFRGSSYNEQFF.

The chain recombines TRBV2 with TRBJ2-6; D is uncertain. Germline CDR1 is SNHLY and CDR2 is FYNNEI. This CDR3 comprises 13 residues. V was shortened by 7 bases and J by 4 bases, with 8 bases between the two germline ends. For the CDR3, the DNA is TGTGCCAGCACTAAAACAGGGGCCAACGTCCTGACTTTC. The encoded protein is CASTKTGANVLTF.

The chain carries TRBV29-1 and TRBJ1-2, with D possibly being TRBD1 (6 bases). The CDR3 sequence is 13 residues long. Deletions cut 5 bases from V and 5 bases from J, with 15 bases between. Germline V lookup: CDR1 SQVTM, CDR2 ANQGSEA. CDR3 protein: CSVSGQGFYGYTF. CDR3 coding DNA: TGCAGCGTTAGTGGGCAGGGGTTTTATGGCTACACCTTC.

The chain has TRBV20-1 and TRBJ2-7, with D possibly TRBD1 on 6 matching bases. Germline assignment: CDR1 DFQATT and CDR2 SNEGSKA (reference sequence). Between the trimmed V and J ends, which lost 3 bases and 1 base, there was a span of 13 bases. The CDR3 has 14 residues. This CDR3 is CSASQDSSSYEQYF. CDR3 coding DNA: TGCAGTGCTAGTCAGGACAGCAGTTCCTACGAGCAGTACTTC.

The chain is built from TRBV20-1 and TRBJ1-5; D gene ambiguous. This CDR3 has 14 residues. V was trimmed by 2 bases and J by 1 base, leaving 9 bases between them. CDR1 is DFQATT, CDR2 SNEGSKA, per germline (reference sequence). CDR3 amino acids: CSARPPRSNQPQHF. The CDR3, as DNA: TGCAGTGCTAGACCCCCCAGAAGCAATCAGCCCCAGCATTTT.

The CDR3 DNA reads TGTGCCAGCAGTCCATACGGGACAGTGAGCGAGTTATCCCTCCACTTT. Its protein is CASSPYGTVSELSLHF. This chain uses TRBV27 with TRBJ1-6, with TRBD1 matching 7 bases. Germline CDR1 reads MNHEY; CDR2 reads SMNVEV (reference sequence). This CDR3 spans 16 amino acids. Germline trimming cut 5 bases from V and 14 bases from J; bases unmatched to any gene: 18.

CDR3 residues: CASSFKGGYNEQFF. CDR3 nucleotides: TGCGCCAGCAGCTTCAAAGGGGGATACAATGAGCAGTTCTTC. The chain joins TRBV5-1 to TRBJ2-1; the D gene is possibly TRBD1 (6 bases). The length of the CDR3 is 14 residues. Germline V CDR1 and CDR2: SGHRS, YFSETQ. V lost 2 bases and J lost 4, with 10 bases in between.

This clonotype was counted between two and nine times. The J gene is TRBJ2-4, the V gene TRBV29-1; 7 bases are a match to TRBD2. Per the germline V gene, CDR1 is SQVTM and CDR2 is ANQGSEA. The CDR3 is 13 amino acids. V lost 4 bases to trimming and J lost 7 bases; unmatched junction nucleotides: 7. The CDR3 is CSVVGGRSNIQYF. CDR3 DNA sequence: TGCAGCGTTGTCGGGGGGAGGTCCAACATTCAGTACTTC.

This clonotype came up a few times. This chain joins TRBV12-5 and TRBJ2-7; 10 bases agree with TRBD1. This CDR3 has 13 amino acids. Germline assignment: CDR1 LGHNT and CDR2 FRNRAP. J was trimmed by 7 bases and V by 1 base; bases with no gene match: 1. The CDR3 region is CASGLGTGGEQYF. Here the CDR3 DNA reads TGTGCTAGTGGTTTGGGGACAGGGGGAGAGCAGTACTTC.

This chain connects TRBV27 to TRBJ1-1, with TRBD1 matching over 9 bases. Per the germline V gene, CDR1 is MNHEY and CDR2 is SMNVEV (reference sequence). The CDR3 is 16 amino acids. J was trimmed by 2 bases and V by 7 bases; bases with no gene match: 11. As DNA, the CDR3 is TGTGCCAGCACCCCATACGGACAGGGGTACAACACTGAAGCTTTCTTT. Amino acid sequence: CASTPYGQGYNTEAFF.

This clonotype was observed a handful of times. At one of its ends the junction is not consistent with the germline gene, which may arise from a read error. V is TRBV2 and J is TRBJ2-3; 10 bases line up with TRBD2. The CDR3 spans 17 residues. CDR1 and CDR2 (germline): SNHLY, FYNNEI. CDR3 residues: CASSEPQLAGSTDTQYF. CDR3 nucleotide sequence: TGTGCCAGCAGTGAACCACAACTAGCGGGATCCACAGATACGCAGTACTTT. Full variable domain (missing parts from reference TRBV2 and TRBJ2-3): EPEVTQTPSHQVTQMGQEVILRCVPISNHLYFYWYRQILGQKVEFLVSFYNNEISEKSEIFDDQFSVERPDGSNFTLKIRSTKLEDSAMYFCASSEPQLAGSTDTQYFGPGTRLTVL.

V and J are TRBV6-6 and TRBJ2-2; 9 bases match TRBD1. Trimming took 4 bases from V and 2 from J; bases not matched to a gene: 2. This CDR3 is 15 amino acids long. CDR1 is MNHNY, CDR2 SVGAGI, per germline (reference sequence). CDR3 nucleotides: TGTGCCAGCAGTTCCACAGGGGGCAACACCGGGGAGCTGTTTTTT. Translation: CASSSTGGNTGELFF.

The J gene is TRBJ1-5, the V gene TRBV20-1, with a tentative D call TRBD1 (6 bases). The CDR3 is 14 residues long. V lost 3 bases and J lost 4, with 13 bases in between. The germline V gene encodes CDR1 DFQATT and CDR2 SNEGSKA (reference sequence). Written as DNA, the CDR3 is TGCAGTGCTAGTGATCAGGGGATTAATCAGCCCCAGCATTTT. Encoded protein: CSASDQGINQPQHF.

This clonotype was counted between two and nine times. The CDR3 sequence is CASSFRPVGEQFF. The CDR3 DNA follows: TGTGCCAGCAGCTTCAGGCCCGTCGGTGAGCAGTTCTTC. The chain has TRBV7-3 and TRBJ2-1; D gene unclear. Germline CDR1 is SGHTA and CDR2 is FQGTGA. The V end was cut by 3 bases, the J end by 9 bases, with 12 bases between. The length of the CDR3 is 13 residues. The full variable domain, in which reference TRBV7-3 and TRBJ2-1 provide the parts outside the CDR3, is GAGVSQTPSNKVTEKGKYVELRCDPISGHTALYWYRQSLGQGPEFLIYFQGTGAADDSGLPNDRFFAVRPEGSVSTLKIQRTERGDSAVYLCASSFRPVGEQFFGPGTRLTVL.

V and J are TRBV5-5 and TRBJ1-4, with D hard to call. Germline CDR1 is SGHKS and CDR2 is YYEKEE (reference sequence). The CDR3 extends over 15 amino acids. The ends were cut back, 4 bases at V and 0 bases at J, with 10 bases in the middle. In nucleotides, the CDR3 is TGTGCCAGCAGCCGTGGGTCGGCAACTAATGAAAAACTGTTTTTT. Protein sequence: CASSRGSATNEKLFF.

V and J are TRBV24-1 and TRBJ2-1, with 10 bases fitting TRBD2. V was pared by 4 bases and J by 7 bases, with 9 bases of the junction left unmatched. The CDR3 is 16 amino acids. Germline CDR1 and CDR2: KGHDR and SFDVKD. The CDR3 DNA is TGTGCCACCAGTGAACTAAGCGGGAGGGCCAGTAATGAGCAGTTCTTC. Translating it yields CATSELSGRASNEQFF.

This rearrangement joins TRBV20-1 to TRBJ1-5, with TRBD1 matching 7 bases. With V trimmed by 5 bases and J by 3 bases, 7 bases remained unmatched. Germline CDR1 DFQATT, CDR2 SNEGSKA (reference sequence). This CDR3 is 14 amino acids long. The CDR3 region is CSAQKGGTNQPQHF. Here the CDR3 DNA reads TGCAGTGCTCAGAAAGGGGGCACCAATCAGCCCCAGCATTTT.

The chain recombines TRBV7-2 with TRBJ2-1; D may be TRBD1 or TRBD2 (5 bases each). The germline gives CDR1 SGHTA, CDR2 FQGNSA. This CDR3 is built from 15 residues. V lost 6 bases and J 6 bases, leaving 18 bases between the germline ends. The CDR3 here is CASRYPGRASNEQFF. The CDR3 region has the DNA TGTGCCAGCAGGTACCCGGGACGAGCGAGCAATGAGCAGTTCTTC.

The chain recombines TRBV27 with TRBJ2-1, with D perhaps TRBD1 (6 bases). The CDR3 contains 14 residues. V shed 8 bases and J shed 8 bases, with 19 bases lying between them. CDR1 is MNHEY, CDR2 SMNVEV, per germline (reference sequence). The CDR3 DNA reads TGTGCCAGCCGTACAGGGATGCCGCAATATGAGCAGTTCTTC. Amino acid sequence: CASRTGMPQYEQFF.

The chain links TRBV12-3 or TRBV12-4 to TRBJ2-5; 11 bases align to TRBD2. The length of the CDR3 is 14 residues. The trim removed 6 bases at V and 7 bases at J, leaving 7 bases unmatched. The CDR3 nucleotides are TGTGCCAGCAGCCTTACTAGCGGGGGTGGGACCCAGTACTTC. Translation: CASSLTSGGGTQYF.

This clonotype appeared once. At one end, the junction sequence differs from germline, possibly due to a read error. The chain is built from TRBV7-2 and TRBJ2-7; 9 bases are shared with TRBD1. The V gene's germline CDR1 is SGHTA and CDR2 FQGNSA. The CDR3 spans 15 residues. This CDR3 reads CASSLTGTGFSFLGF. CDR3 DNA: TGTGCCAGCAGCCTAACCGGGACAGGGTTTAGTTTTCTCGGATTC.

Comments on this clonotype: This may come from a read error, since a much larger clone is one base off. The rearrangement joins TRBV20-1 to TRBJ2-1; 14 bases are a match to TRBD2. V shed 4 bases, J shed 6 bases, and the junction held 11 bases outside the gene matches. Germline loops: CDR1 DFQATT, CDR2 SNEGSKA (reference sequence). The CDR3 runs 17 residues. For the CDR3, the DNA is TGCAGTGCTATCGGGACTAGCGGGAGTATCGCCTCCAATGAGCAGTTCTTC. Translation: CSAIGTSGSIASNEQFF.

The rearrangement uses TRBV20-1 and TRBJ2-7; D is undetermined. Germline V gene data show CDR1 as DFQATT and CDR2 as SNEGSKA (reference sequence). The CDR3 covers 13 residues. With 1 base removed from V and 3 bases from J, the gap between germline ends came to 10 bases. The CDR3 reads CSARVDTFYEQYF. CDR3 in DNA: TGCAGTGCTAGAGTTGACACATTCTACGAGCAGTACTTC.